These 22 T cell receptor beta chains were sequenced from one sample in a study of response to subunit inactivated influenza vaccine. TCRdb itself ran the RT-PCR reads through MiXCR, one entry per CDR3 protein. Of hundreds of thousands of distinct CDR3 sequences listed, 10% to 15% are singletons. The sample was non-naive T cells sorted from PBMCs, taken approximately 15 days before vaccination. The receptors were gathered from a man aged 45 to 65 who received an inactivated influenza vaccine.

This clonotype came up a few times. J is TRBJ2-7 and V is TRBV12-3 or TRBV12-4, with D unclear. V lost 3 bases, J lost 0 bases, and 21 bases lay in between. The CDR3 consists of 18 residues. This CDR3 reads CASSFRQLGRLSSYEQYF. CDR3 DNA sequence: TGTGCCAGCAGTTTTCGTCAGCTGGGCAGGCTTAGCTCCTACGAGCAGTACTTC.

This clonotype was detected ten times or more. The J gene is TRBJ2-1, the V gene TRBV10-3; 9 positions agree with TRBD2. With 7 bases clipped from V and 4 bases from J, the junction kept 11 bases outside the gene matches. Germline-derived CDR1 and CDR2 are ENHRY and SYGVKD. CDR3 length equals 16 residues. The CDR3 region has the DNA TGTGCCATCACCGCGGGAGGGGGGGTGGAGTACAATGAGCAGTTCTTC. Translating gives CAITAGGGVEYNEQFF.

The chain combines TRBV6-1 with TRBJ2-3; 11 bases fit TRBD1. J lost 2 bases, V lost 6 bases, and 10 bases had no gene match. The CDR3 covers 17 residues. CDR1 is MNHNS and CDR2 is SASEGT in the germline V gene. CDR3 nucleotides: TGTGCCAGCAGGCGGACAGGGGGCAGGATCATCACAGATACGCAGTATTTT. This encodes CASRRTGGRIITDTQYF.

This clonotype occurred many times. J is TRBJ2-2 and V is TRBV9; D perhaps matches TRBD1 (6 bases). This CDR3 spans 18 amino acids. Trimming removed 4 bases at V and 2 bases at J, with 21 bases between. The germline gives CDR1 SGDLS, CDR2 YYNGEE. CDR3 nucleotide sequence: TGTGCCAGCAGCCGAAGACAGGCCGGGTGGGGAAACACCGGGGAGCTGTTTTTT. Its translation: CASSRRQAGWGNTGELFF.

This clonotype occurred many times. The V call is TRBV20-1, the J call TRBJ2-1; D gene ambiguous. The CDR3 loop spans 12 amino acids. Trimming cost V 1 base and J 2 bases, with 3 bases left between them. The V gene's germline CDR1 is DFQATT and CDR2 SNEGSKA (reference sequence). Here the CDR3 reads CSARGTYNEQFF. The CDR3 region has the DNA TGCAGTGCTAGAGGAACCTACAATGAGCAGTTCTTC.

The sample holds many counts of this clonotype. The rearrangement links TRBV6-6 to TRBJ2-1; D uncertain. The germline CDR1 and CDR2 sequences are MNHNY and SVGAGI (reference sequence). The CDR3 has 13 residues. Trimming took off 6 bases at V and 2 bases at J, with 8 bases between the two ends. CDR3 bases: TGTGCCAGCAGATTAATCCCCTACAATGAGCAGTTCTTC. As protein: CASRLIPYNEQFF.

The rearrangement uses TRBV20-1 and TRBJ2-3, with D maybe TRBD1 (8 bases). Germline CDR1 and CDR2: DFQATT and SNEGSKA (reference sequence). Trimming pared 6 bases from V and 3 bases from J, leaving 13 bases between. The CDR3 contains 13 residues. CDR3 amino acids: CSANRGGTDTQYF. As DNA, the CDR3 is TGCAGTGCCAACAGGGGGGGAACAGATACGCAGTATTTT.

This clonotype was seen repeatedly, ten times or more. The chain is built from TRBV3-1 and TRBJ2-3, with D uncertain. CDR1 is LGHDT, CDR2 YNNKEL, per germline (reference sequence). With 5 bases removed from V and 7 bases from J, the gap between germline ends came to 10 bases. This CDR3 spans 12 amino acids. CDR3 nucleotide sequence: TGTGCCAGCAGCTCTACGACAAATACGCAGTATTTT. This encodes CASSSTTNTQYF.

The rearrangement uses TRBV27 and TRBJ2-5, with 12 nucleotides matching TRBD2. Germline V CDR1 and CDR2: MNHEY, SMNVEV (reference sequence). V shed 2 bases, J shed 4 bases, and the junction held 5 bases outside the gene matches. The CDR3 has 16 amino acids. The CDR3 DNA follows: TGTGCCAGCAGTTTAGGGACTAGCGGGCAAGGAGAGACCCAGTACTTC. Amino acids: CASSLGTSGQGETQYF.

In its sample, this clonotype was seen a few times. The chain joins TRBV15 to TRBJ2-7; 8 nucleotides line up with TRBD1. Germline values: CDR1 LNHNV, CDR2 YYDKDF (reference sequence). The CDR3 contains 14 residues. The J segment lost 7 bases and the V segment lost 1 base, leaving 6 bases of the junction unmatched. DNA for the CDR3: TGTGCCACCAGCAGAGTCTCAGGGGGCAGAGAGCAGTACTTC. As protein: CATSRVSGGREQYF.

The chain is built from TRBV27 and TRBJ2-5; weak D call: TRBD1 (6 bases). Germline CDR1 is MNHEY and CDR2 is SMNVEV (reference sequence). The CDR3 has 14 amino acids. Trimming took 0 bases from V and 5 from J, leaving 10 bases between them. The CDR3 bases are TGTGCCAGCAGTTTATCGTCCAGGGGTGAGACCCAGTACTTC. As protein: CASSLSSRGETQYF.

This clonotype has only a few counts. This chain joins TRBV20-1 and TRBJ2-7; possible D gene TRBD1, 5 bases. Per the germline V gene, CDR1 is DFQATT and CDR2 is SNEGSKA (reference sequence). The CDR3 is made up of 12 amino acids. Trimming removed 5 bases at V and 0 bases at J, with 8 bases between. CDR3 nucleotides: TGCAGTGCTCCTGACAGCTCCTACGAGCAGTACTTC. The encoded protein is CSAPDSSYEQYF.

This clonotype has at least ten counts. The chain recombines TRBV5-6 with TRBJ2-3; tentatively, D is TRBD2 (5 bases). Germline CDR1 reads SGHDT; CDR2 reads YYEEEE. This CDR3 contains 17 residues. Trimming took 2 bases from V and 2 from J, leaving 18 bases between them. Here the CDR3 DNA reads TGTGCCAGCAGCTTTAAGGACGGAGGACTGTCCACAGATACGCAGTATTTT. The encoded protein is CASSFKDGGLSTDTQYF.

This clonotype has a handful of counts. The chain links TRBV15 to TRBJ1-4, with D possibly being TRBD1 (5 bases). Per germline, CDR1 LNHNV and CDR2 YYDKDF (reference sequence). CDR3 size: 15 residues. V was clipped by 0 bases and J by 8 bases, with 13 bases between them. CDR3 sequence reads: CATSRDTMRGEKLFF. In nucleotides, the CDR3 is TGTGCCACCAGCAGAGATACGATGAGGGGAGAAAAACTGTTTTTT.

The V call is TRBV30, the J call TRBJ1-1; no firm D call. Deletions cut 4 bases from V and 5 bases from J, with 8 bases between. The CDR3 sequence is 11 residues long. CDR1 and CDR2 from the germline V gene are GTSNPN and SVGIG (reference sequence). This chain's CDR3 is CAWNWETEAFF. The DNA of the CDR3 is TGTGCCTGGAACTGGGAGACTGAAGCTTTCTTT. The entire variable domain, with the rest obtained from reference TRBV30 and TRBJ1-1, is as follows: SQTIHQWPATLVQPVGSPLSLECTVEGTSNPNLYWYRQAAGRGLQLLFYSVGIGQISSEVPQNLSASRPQDRQFILSSKKLLLSDSGFYLCAWNWETEAFFGQGTRLTVV.

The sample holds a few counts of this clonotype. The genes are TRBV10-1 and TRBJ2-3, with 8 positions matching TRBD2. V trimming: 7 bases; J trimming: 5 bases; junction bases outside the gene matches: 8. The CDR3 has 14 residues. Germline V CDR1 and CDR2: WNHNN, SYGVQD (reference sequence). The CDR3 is CASTRGGLRDTQYF. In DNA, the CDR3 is TGCGCCAGCACCCGGGGGGGGCTAAGAGATACGCAGTATTTT.

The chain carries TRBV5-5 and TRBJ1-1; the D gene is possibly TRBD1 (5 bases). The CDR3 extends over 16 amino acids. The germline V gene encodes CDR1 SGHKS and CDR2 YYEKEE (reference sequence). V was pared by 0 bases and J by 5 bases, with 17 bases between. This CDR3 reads CASSLGIGQGETEAFF. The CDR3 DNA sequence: TGTGCCAGCAGCTTGGGGATTGGTCAGGGCGAGACTGAAGCTTTCTTT.

The CDR3 nucleotides read TGCAGTGCTACTTACAGGGATCGCCAAAACATTCAGTACTTC. Residues: CSATYRDRQNIQYF. This chain connects TRBV20-1 to TRBJ2-4; possible D gene TRBD1, 6 bases. The germline CDR1 and CDR2 sequences are DFQATT and SNEGSKA (reference sequence). The V and J ends lost 4 bases and 5 bases respectively, with 15 bases between them. The CDR3 extends over 14 amino acids.

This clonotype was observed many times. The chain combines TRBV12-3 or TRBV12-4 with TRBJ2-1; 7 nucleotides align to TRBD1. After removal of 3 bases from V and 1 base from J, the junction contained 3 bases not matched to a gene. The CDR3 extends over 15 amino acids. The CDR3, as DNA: TGTGCCAGCAGTTTTCTGGGACAGTCCTACAATGAGCAGTTCTTC. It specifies CASSFLGQSYNEQFF.

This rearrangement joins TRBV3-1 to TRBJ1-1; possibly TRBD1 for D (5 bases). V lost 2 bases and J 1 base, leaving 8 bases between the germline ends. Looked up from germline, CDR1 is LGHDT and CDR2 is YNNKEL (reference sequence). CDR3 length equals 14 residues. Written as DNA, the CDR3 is TGTGCCAGCAGCCAAATCACAGGGAACACTGAAGCTTTCTTT. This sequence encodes CASSQITGNTEAFF.

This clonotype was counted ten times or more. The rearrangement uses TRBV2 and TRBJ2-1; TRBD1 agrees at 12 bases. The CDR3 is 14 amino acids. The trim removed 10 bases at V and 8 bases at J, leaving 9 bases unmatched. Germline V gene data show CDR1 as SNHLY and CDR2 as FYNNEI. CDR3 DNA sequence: TGTGCCACCTCTCGGGGACAGGGGGCGCATGAGCAGTTCTTC. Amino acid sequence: CATSRGQGAHEQFF.

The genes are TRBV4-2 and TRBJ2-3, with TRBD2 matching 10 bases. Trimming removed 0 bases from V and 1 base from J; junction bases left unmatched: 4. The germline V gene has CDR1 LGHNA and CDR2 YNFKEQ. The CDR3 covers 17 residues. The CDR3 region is CASSQDRLAGRTDTQYF. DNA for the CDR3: TGTGCCAGCAGCCAAGATAGACTAGCGGGCCGCACAGATACGCAGTATTTT.